This passage covers 28 T cell receptor beta chains from one sample sequenced in a study of OX40 agonist ivuxolimab in advanced cancers. Repertoires were generated with immunoSEQ multiplex PCR, while TCRdb's copy carries only in-frame clones and drops some. The sample yields 85,000 to 100,000 clones, under 85% seen once. Sequencing was performed on CD4+ or CD8+ T cells sorted from blood, taken in a trial of the OX40 agonist ivuxolimab. These receptors were taken from an adult with an advanced solid tumor such as melanoma, head and neck, liver or kidney cancer.

This clone was seen just once. CDR3 sequence: CASSHNLFTSGHTYEQYF. CDR3 sequence (DNA): TGCGCCAGCAGCCACAACCTTTTCACTAGCGGACATACCTACGAGCAGTACTTC. The V call is TRBV4-1, the J call TRBJ2-7; 8 positions match TRBD2. With 3 bases clipped from V and 2 bases from J, the junction kept 15 bases outside the gene matches. The germline gives CDR1 MGHRA, CDR2 YSYEKL. The CDR3 is made up of 18 amino acids.

This rearrangement joins TRBV11-3 to TRBJ2-1; maybe TRBD2 (5 bases). This CDR3 comprises 14 residues. Germline V CDR1 and CDR2: SGHNT, YENEEA. V was pared by 5 bases and J by 10 bases, with 18 bases between. The CDR3 DNA sequence: TGTGCCAGCAGCCGGGCTCTCCAAAGGGAGGAGCAGTTCTTC. The encoded protein is CASSRALQREEQFF.

V and J are TRBV19 and TRBJ2-7; the D is unclear. This CDR3 has 14 amino acids. The V gene lost 1 base and the J gene lost 0 bases, with 7 bases spanning the gap. Looked up from germline, CDR1 is LNHDA and CDR2 is SQIVND (reference sequence). The CDR3 here is CASSIVLPSYEQYF. Here the CDR3 DNA reads TGTGCCAGTAGTATAGTGCTCCCCTCCTACGAGCAGTACTTC.

This clone was found once. This chain connects TRBV5-6 to TRBJ2-7, with D possibly matching TRBD1 (6 bases). The germline V and J ends were trimmed by 5 bases and 2 bases, with 17 bases remaining between them. Germline CDR1 reads SGHDT; CDR2 reads YYEEEE. This CDR3 has 15 residues. The CDR3 DNA follows: TGTGCCAGCAGAATGTCACCGGGACAAGCCTACGAGCAGTACTTC. Its protein is CASRMSPGQAYEQYF. Based on the CDR3 plus reference TRBV5-6 and TRBJ2-7, the full variable domain is DAGVTQSPTHLIKTRGQQVTLRCSPKSGHDTVSWYQQALGQGPQFIFQYYEEEERQRGNFPDRFSGHQFPNYSSELNVNALLLGDSALYLCASRMSPGQAYEQYFGPGTRLTVT.

V is TRBV10-3 and J is TRBJ1-1, with a weak D call TRBD1 (5 bases). V was pared by 1 base and J by 4 bases, with 13 bases between. This CDR3 contains 15 residues. In germline, CDR1 is ENHRY, CDR2 SYGVKD. CDR3 DNA sequence: TGTGCCATCAGTGAGTTCATCCAGGGAGGCACTGAAGCTTTCTTT. Its protein product is CAISEFIQGGTEAFF.

This rearrangement joins TRBV18 to TRBJ1-2, with 10 nucleotides matching TRBD1. V was pared by 3 bases and J by 6 bases, with 7 bases of the junction left unmatched. The CDR3 covers 15 residues. From germline, CDR1 is KGHSH and CDR2 LQKENI. CDR3 residues: CASSPSGTGDNGYTF. The CDR3 coding sequence is TGTGCCAGCTCACCGTCCGGGACAGGGGATAATGGCTACACCTTC.

The chain employs TRBV6-5 and TRBJ1-2, with D perhaps matching TRBD1 (6 bases). Trimming removed 5 bases at V and 4 bases at J, with 17 bases between. Germline assignment: CDR1 MNHEY and CDR2 SVGAGI. The CDR3 is 15 amino acids. CDR3 loop: CASSPTTGRGYGYTF. CDR3 DNA: TGTGCCAGCAGTCCCACGACAGGAAGGGGCTATGGCTACACCTTC.

This chain links TRBV7-8 with TRBJ2-7, with D uncertain. The CDR3 totals 11 residues. Trimming cost V 1 base and J 5 bases, with 3 bases left between them. The germline CDR1 and CDR2 sequences are SGHVS and FQNEAQ. The CDR3 region is CASSLGNEQYF. CDR3 coding DNA: TGTGCCAGCAGCTTAGGAAACGAGCAGTACTTC.

Only one count was recorded for this clone. V and J are TRBV28 and TRBJ2-1; the D gene is possibly TRBD2 (5 bases). Trimming left V 6 bases short and J 9 bases short, with 21 bases between. This CDR3 region has 15 residues. The germline CDR1 and CDR2 sequences are MDHEN and SYDVKM. The CDR3 DNA reads as TGTGCCAGCAGCGAGAGCCTTGGTAGAGGGAGTGAGCAGTTCTTC. It yields the protein CASSESLGRGSEQFF. Filled out from reference TRBV28 and TRBJ2-1, the complete variable domain reads DVKVTQSSRYLVKRTGEKVFLECVQDMDHENMFWYRQDPGLGLRLIYFSYDVKMKEKGDIPEGYSVSREKKERFSLILESASTNQTSMYLCASSESLGRGSEQFFGPGTRLTVL.

The chain's CDR3 is CASSLAPTGELFF. The CDR3 DNA follows: TGTGCCAGCAGTTTAGCCCCCACCGGGGAGCTGTTTTTT. This chain uses TRBV2 with TRBJ2-2; no firm D call. CDR3 length equals 13 residues. Germline V CDR1 and CDR2: SNHLY, FYNNEI. V was pared by 5 bases and J by 4 bases, with 8 bases between.

The chain is built from TRBV4-1 and TRBJ2-5; weak D call: TRBD1 (6 bases). The length of the CDR3 is 18 residues. Trimming pared 0 bases from V and 4 bases from J, leaving 21 bases between. Germline V gives CDR1 MGHRA, CDR2 YSYEKL. Written as DNA, the CDR3 is TGCGCCAGCAGCCAAGACCCATACGAACAGGGTGGTGGAGAGACCCAGTACTTC. This translates into CASSQDPYEQGGGETQYF.

The chain uses TRBV5-1 and TRBJ1-1; maybe TRBD1 (6 bases). CDR1 and CDR2 from the germline V gene are SGHRS and YFSETQ. The V end was cut by 0 bases, the J end by 2 bases, with 11 bases between. CDR3 length: 15 residues. The chain's CDR3 is CASSLGSGANTEAFF. CDR3 sequence (DNA): TGCGCCAGCAGCTTGGGATCGGGGGCCAACACTGAAGCTTTCTTT.

The chain has TRBV9 and TRBJ1-5, with D unresolved. Trimming took 0 bases from V and 8 from J, leaving 15 bases between them. The CDR3 is 15 residues long. Germline values: CDR1 SGDLS, CDR2 YYNGEE. The CDR3 DNA reads as TGTGCCAGCAGCGTAGACCCAGATCCAGGTGAGCCCCAGCATTTT. Its translation: CASSVDPDPGEPQHF. The full variable domain, in which reference TRBV9 and TRBJ1-5 provide the parts outside the CDR3, is DSGVTQTPKHLITATGQRVTLRCSPRSGDLSVYWYQQSLDQGLQFLIQYYNGEERAKGNILERFSAQQFPDLHSELNLSSLELGDSALYFCASSVDPDPGEPQHFGDGTRLSIL.

J is TRBJ1-6 and V is TRBV27; 7 bases agree with TRBD1. Germline CDR1 reads MNHEY; CDR2 reads SMNVEV (reference sequence). The CDR3 has 15 residues. Trimming removed 5 bases from V and 13 bases from J; junction bases left unmatched: 14. CDR3 region: CASSVYRGPRFPLHF. DNA of the CDR3: TGTGCCAGCAGTGTATACAGGGGCCCGAGATTCCCCCTCCACTTT.

The rearrangement joins TRBV2 to TRBJ2-7; the D is unclear. The V and J ends lost 4 bases and 7 bases respectively, with 23 bases between them. The CDR3 spans 16 residues. Germline V gene lookup returns CDR1 SNHLY and CDR2 FYNNEI. The CDR3 DNA reads as TGTGCCAGCAGTGTTCCCCTGAGCAGACCCCTACGGGAGCAGTACTTC. This translates into CASSVPLSRPLREQYF. The whole variable domain, filled in from reference TRBV2 and TRBJ2-7, reads EPEVTQTPSHQVTQMGQEVILRCVPISNHLYFYWYRQILGQKVEFLVSFYNNEISEKSEIFDDQFSVERPDGSNFTLKIRSTKLEDSAMYFCASSVPLSRPLREQYFGPGTRLTVT.

The chain employs TRBV25-1 and TRBJ2-7, with D possibly TRBD2 on 5 matching bases. The germline V gene encodes CDR1 MGHDK and CDR2 SYGVNS. There are 14 residues in the CDR3. The germline V and J ends were trimmed by 0 bases and 6 bases, with 12 bases remaining between them. Here the CDR3 DNA reads TGTGCCAGCAGTGAATACGGGGAAGGCCTCGAGCAGTACTTC. As protein: CASSEYGEGLEQYF.

V is TRBV14 and J is TRBJ2-2; D ambiguous. The germline V and J ends were trimmed by 5 bases and 0 bases, with 16 bases remaining between them. This CDR3 region has 17 residues. CDR1 is SGHDN, CDR2 FVKESK, per germline. This CDR3 is CASSETFGFANTGELFF. The CDR3 DNA reads TGTGCCAGCAGCGAGACTTTTGGGTTCGCGAACACCGGGGAGCTGTTTTTT.

V usage is TRBV4-3 and J usage is TRBJ1-4, with D perhaps matching TRBD1 (5 bases). With 1 base removed from V and 8 bases from J, the gap between germline ends came to 14 bases. This CDR3 has 15 amino acids. Per germline, CDR1 LGHNA and CDR2 YSLEER. The CDR3: CASSQVVQGQEKLFF. In nucleotides, the CDR3 is TGCGCCAGCAGCCAAGTAGTCCAGGGCCAAGAAAAACTGTTTTTT.

This chain connects TRBV28 to TRBJ2-2; 10 bases agree with TRBD2. CDR1 is MDHEN, CDR2 SYDVKM, per germline. The V and J ends lost 2 bases and 3 bases, in that order; junction bases with no gene match: 3. The CDR3 length is 16 residues. The CDR3 spells CASSLPSGSYTGELFF. Written as DNA, the CDR3 is TGTGCCAGCAGTTTACCTAGCGGGAGTTACACCGGGGAGCTGTTTTTT.

V and J are TRBV7-9 and TRBJ2-6, with D hard to call. Per germline, CDR1 SEHNR and CDR2 FQNEAQ (reference sequence). Trimming took 1 base from V and 0 from J, leaving 7 bases between them. This CDR3 has 16 residues. The CDR3 spells CASSLDGSSGANVLTF. The DNA for the CDR3 is TGTGCCAGCAGCTTAGACGGTAGCTCTGGGGCCAACGTCCTGACTTTC.

The rearrangement uses TRBV10-3 and TRBJ2-1; TRBD2 matches at 10 bases. V lost 6 bases, J lost 13 bases, and 12 bases stayed unmatched. CDR1 is ENHRY and CDR2 is SYGVKD in the germline V gene. This CDR3 is 14 amino acids long. The DNA for the CDR3 is TGTGCCATCAGCCAAGGGGCTAGCGGGAGATCACAGTTCTTC. It yields the protein CAISQGASGRSQFF.

The chain recombines TRBV7-6 with TRBJ2-1; D remains ambiguous. Germline lookup yields CDR1 SGHVS and CDR2 FNYEAQ. This CDR3 is 14 amino acids long. Trimming pared 5 bases from V and 7 bases from J, leaving 15 bases between. In DNA, the CDR3 is TGTGCCAGCAGCCCCGTAGGAGTATCGAATGAGCAGTTCTTC. It translates to CASSPVGVSNEQFF.

This clone was observed once. The genes are TRBV18 and TRBJ2-3, with no clear D. CDR3 length: 16 amino acids. Looked up from germline, CDR1 is KGHSH and CDR2 is LQKENI. The V and J ends lost 3 bases and 4 bases respectively, with 17 bases between them. CDR3 DNA sequence: TGTGCCAGCTCACCCGTCTTCTCGAATTGGGCAGATACGCAGTATTTT. Translating gives CASSPVFSNWADTQYF. Together with reference TRBV18 and TRBJ2-3, the CDR3 gives the full variable domain: NAGVMQNPRHLVRRRGQEARLRCSPMKGHSHVYWYRQLPEEGLKFMVYLQKENIIDESGMPKERFSAEFPKEGPSILRIQQVVRGDSAAYFCASSPVFSNWADTQYFGPGTRLTVL.

This rearrangement joins TRBV5-1 to TRBJ1-1, with 9 bases matching TRBD1. Germline loops: CDR1 SGHRS, CDR2 YFSETQ. After removal of 5 bases from V and 0 bases from J, the junction contained 11 bases not matched to a gene. There are 17 residues in the CDR3. Here the CDR3 DNA reads TGCGCCAGCAGTATAACAGGGACAGGGACTGTGAACACTGAAGCTTTCTTT. This codes for CASSITGTGTVNTEAFF.

The chain joins TRBV6-1 to TRBJ1-4; 10 nucleotides line up with TRBD1. Germline V gene data show CDR1 as MNHNS and CDR2 as SASEGT. V shed 8 bases and J 8 bases; nucleotides not matched to a gene: 5. The CDR3 runs 13 residues. The CDR3 nucleotides are TGTGCCAGCGGGACAGGGGTAGGAGAAAAACTGTTTTTT. Its protein product is CASGTGVGEKLFF.

CDR3 loop: CASSERPRRQGNQPQHF. CDR3 bases: TGTGCCAGCAGTGAAAGGCCCAGAAGACAGGGGAATCAGCCCCAGCATTTT. The rearrangement uses TRBV6-1 and TRBJ1-5, with 8 bases identical to TRBD1. CDR1 MNHNS and CDR2 SASEGT come from the germline V gene. J was trimmed by 4 bases and V by 2 bases; bases with no gene match: 10. CDR3 size: 17 residues.

This chain connects TRBV4-2 to TRBJ1-3; unclear D gene. CDR1 is LGHNA, CDR2 YNFKEQ, per germline. The V end was cut by 2 bases, the J end by 2 bases, with 13 bases between. CDR3 length: 16 residues. CDR3: CASSQPPPAAGNTIYF. Written as DNA, the CDR3 is TGTGCCAGCAGCCAACCCCCCCCGGCTGCTGGAAACACCATATATTTT.

The CDR3 DNA reads as TGCGCCAGCAGCCAAGTAGCGGGAGAGCTCTACGAGCAGTACTTC. It yields the protein CASSQVAGELYEQYF. The J gene is TRBJ2-7, the V gene TRBV4-1; TRBD2 agrees at 9 bases. CDR3 length equals 15 residues. The V gene end was trimmed by 1 base and the J gene end by 3 bases; junction bases not matched to a gene: 4. Germline values: CDR1 MGHRA, CDR2 YSYEKL.